This note documents a single T cell receptor beta chain sequence. The data are from a study of cytomegalovirus exposure and HLA in healthy donors. Primers: 60 Vbeta forward and 13 Jbeta reverse. Produced via immunoSEQ multiplex PCR; TCRdb's table is partial and in-frame only. Here the sample spans more than 200,000 clones, 82% being singletons. Germline CDR1 is MNHEY and CDR2 is SVGAGI. The CDR3 sequence is 15 residues long. V trimming: 5 bases; J trimming: 3 bases; junction bases outside the gene matches: 9. Specimen: PBMCs. The sequence was collected from a man between 40 and 49 years old in good health and CMV-seropositive. This chain joins TRBV6-5 and TRBJ1-2; 7 bases line up with TRBD1. CDR3: CASSKTGSLDYGYTF. CDR3 nucleotide sequence: TGTGCCAGCAGTAAGACAGGGTCCCTAGACTATGGCTACACCTTC.